This entry lists 29 T cell receptor beta chains sequenced from one sample in a study of shared clonotypes between healthy human individuals (dated by TCRdb to 2019 to 2021). Receptor libraries were prepared by the immunoSEQ multiplex PCR assay. The table comes from immuneACCESS by way of TCRdb, which keeps in-frame sequences with V and J called. Part of the clones is missing from these tables; in studies checked, under half for an unresolved V gene and the rest for unknown reasons. The sample table contains 2.3 million or so clones; only one count was recorded for 85% to 95% of them. Of the sample, 0.35% to 0.5% is held by the ten largest clones. Sequenced input: naive CD4+ T cells from PBMCs. The label giving this sample's cell subset or site can be read as: CD45RA+ positively selected. The receptors stem from a man between 18 and 29 years old in good health. Some clones in this sample may be carry-over from other donors' samples.

This clone was seen more than once but under ten times. The V call is TRBV28, the J call TRBJ1-2, with D uncertain. Trimming shortened V by 5 bases and J by 2 bases, and 6 bases separated the two germline ends. The CDR3 extends over 12 amino acids. Germline V gives CDR1 MDHEN, CDR2 SYDVKM. CDR3 bases: TGTGCCAGCAGTGCCGAAAACTATGGCTACACCTTC. Residues: CASSAENYGYTF.

The rearrangement links TRBV28 to TRBJ1-4, with TRBD1 as a possible D gene (5 bases). Germline values: CDR1 MDHEN, CDR2 SYDVKM. Trimming left V 5 bases short and J 6 bases short, with 13 bases between. The CDR3 is made up of 14 amino acids. The CDR3 sequence: CASSPGGRDEKLFF. In DNA, the CDR3 is TGTGCCAGCAGTCCGGGGGGGAGGGATGAAAAACTGTTTTTT. The full variable domain, in which reference TRBV28 and TRBJ1-4 provide the parts outside the CDR3, is DVKVTQSSRYLVKRTGEKVFLECVQDMDHENMFWYRQDPGLGLRLIYFSYDVKMKEKGDIPEGYSVSREKKERFSLILESASTNQTSMYLCASSPGGRDEKLFFGSGTQLSVL.

This chain connects TRBV10-3 to TRBJ1-5; D uncertain. This CDR3 region has 14 residues. Germline V lookup: CDR1 ENHRY, CDR2 SYGVKD. V shed 0 bases and J shed 6 bases, with 9 bases lying between them. As DNA, the CDR3 is TGTGCCATCAGTGAGTCCCGGGCCCCTCAGCCCCAGCATTTT. This gives the protein CAISESRAPQPQHF.

The V and J genes are TRBV18 and TRBJ2-1; D might be TRBD1 (7 bases). Trimming took off 0 bases at V and 1 base at J, with 10 bases between the two ends. Germline CDR1 and CDR2: KGHSH and LQKENI. CDR3 size: 16 residues. The CDR3 nucleotides read TGTGCCAGCTCACCACCGCAGGGGGGTTCCTACAATGAGCAGTTCTTC. Amino acids: CASSPPQGGSYNEQFF. The variable domain in full, completed from reference TRBV18 and TRBJ2-1, reads NAGVMQNPRHLVRRRGQEARLRCSPMKGHSHVYWYRQLPEEGLKFMVYLQKENIIDESGMPKERFSAEFPKEGPSILRIQQVVRGDSAAYFCASSPPQGGSYNEQFFGPGTRLTVL.

The chain uses TRBV29-1 and TRBJ1-1; no clear D gene. Germline CDR1 reads SQVTM; CDR2 reads ANQGSEA. Between the trimmed V and J ends, which lost 3 bases and 3 bases, there was a span of 8 bases. The CDR3 runs 12 residues. As DNA, the CDR3 is TGCAGCGTTGAGAGGCAGTACACTGAAGCTTTCTTT. Its protein is CSVERQYTEAFF.

V and J are TRBV5-5 and TRBJ1-2, with D tentatively TRBD1 (6 bases). The V and J ends lost 4 bases and 0 bases respectively, with 19 bases between them. This CDR3 has 17 residues. Per germline, CDR1 SGHKS and CDR2 YYEKEE (reference sequence). The CDR3 loop is CASSPQIPRTANYGYTF. CDR3 DNA: TGTGCCAGCAGCCCCCAAATTCCACGGACAGCTAACTATGGCTACACCTTC.

The V call is TRBV4-1, the J call TRBJ2-7, with 12 bases identical to TRBD2. With V trimmed by 8 bases and J by 0 bases, 8 bases remained unmatched. CDR1 and CDR2 (germline): MGHRA, YSYEKL. CDR3 size: 16 residues. CDR3 amino acids: CASSGTSGRSSYEQYF. CDR3 coding DNA: TGCGCCAGCTCGGGGACTAGCGGGCGAAGCTCCTACGAGCAGTACTTC.

This rearrangement joins TRBV2 to TRBJ1-2; TRBD1 is a possible D gene (5 bases). The CDR3 contains 14 residues. V dropped 4 bases and J dropped 4 bases, with 13 bases sitting between them. The germline CDR1 and CDR2 sequences are SNHLY and FYNNEI. CDR3 protein: CASSVLQGGYGYTF. For the CDR3, the DNA is TGTGCCAGCAGTGTCCTGCAGGGAGGCTATGGCTACACCTTC.

The chain uses TRBV2 and TRBJ2-1, with TRBD1 matching over 7 bases. Germline values: CDR1 SNHLY, CDR2 FYNNEI. This CDR3 is 13 amino acids long. The V segment lost 4 bases and the J segment 7 bases; nucleotides outside the gene matches: 4. The CDR3 is CASSGQGANEQFF. CDR3 coding DNA: TGTGCCAGCAGTGGACAGGGTGCGAATGAGCAGTTCTTC.

The V call is TRBV30, the J call TRBJ1-2; D gene uncertain. Trimming left V 4 bases short and J 4 bases short, with 13 bases between. In germline, CDR1 is GTSNPN, CDR2 SVGIG (reference sequence). The length of the CDR3 is 13 residues. For the CDR3, the DNA is TGTGCCTGGAACGTCAGAGTCCCCTATGGCTACACCTTC. Protein product: CAWNVRVPYGYTF.

The J gene is TRBJ2-5, the V gene TRBV18, with D possibly TRBD1 on 5 matching bases. Per germline, CDR1 KGHSH and CDR2 LQKENI. The CDR3 is made up of 14 amino acids. V gave up 2 bases and J gave up 7 bases, with 14 bases separating them. The CDR3 sequence is CASSPSDSRGTQYF. The CDR3 DNA follows: TGTGCCAGCTCACCATCAGATTCAAGGGGGACCCAGTACTTC.

This clone showed up just once. This rearrangement joins TRBV28 to TRBJ2-3; D is undetermined. V dropped 2 bases and J dropped 4 bases, with 7 bases sitting between them. This CDR3 has 13 residues. CDR1 is MDHEN and CDR2 is SYDVKM in the germline V gene. The CDR3 DNA reads as TGTGCCAGCAGTTTACCGCAGGCAGATACGCAGTATTTT. Translated: CASSLPQADTQYF. Together with reference TRBV28 and TRBJ2-3, the CDR3 gives the full variable domain: DVKVTQSSRYLVKRTGEKVFLECVQDMDHENMFWYRQDPGLGLRLIYFSYDVKMKEKGDIPEGYSVSREKKERFSLILESASTNQTSMYLCASSLPQADTQYFGPGTRLTVL.

The chain employs TRBV4-2 and TRBJ2-7; D is unresolved. V lost 0 bases and J lost 0, with 9 bases in between. This CDR3 region has 15 residues. Germline CDR1 and CDR2: LGHNA and YNFKEQ. The CDR3 spells CASSQEGAVSYEQYF. The CDR3 DNA reads as TGTGCCAGCAGCCAAGAAGGCGCGGTCTCCTACGAGCAGTACTTC.

V usage is TRBV2 and J usage is TRBJ2-7; 8 positions match TRBD2. This CDR3 is built from 12 residues. In germline, CDR1 is SNHLY, CDR2 FYNNEI. V lost 6 bases, J lost 6 bases, and 4 bases stayed unmatched. The CDR3 DNA reads as TGTGCCAGCAGGGCCCGGGGGGGCGAGCAGTACTTC. Translated: CASRARGGEQYF.

The CDR3 reads CARSSTPGQGEEKLFF. The CDR3 DNA reads as TGTGCCAGAAGCTCGACCCCGGGACAGGGGGAAGAAAAACTGTTTTTT. The chain combines TRBV5-3 with TRBJ1-4, with 11 positions matching TRBD1. TRBV5-3 counts as an open reading frame of uncertain function. The CDR3 has 16 residues. With 3 bases clipped from V and 8 bases from J, the junction kept 9 bases outside the gene matches.

The chain has TRBV13 and TRBJ2-5; D gene unclear. Per germline, CDR1 PRHDT and CDR2 FYEKMQ (reference sequence). The CDR3 totals 14 residues. Trimming pared 3 bases from V and 7 bases from J, leaving 15 bases between. For the CDR3, the DNA is TGTGCCAGCAGCTTTTGGCAGCCCCTAGGGACCCAGTACTTC. As protein: CASSFWQPLGTQYF. Complete variable domain (other parts from reference TRBV13 and TRBJ2-5): AAGVIQSPRHLIKEKRETATLKCYPIPRHDTVYWYQQGPGQDPQFLISFYEKMQSDKGSIPDRFSAQQFSDYHSELNMSSLELGDSALYFCASSFWQPLGTQYFGPGTRLLVL.

The chain combines TRBV5-1 with TRBJ2-5; 8 bases map to TRBD1. CDR1 and CDR2 (germline): SGHRS, YFSETQ. Trimming removed 2 bases from V and 3 bases from J; junction bases left unmatched: 3. This CDR3 has 14 amino acids. The CDR3 DNA sequence: TGCGCCAGCAGCTTTGGGACAGGAAAAGAGACCCAGTACTTC. Protein product: CASSFGTGKETQYF.

Notes on this clone: Other DNA sequences in this specimen translate into the identical CDR3. This rearrangement joins TRBV6-6 to TRBJ2-7; D is ambiguous. Germline loops: CDR1 MNHNY, CDR2 SVGAGI (reference sequence). V was cut by 2 bases and J by 0 bases, with 8 bases left in between. The CDR3 has 14 amino acids. CDR3 nucleotides: TGTGCCAGCAGTTACACCCGCACCTCCTACGAGCAGTACTTC. Encoded protein: CASSYTRTSYEQYF.

The CDR3 bases are TGTGCCAGCAGTGAACGTGTAGCCTACGAGCAGTACTTC. Amino acids: CASSERVAYEQYF. The V gene is TRBV6-1, the J gene TRBJ2-7; D is unresolved. V dropped 2 bases and J dropped 2 bases, with 7 bases sitting between them. Germline CDR1 is MNHNS and CDR2 is SASEGT. The CDR3 sequence is 13 residues long.

The chain couples TRBV15 to TRBJ2-7, with D perhaps matching TRBD2 (6 bases). CDR1 LNHNV and CDR2 YYDKDF come from the germline V gene (reference sequence). The CDR3 runs to 12 residues. Trimming took off 5 bases at V and 6 bases at J, with 11 bases between the two ends. The CDR3 region is CATSGRRGEQYF. For the CDR3, the DNA is TGTGCCACCAGCGGCAGGAGGGGCGAGCAGTACTTC.

V gene TRBV28 combines with J gene TRBJ2-5; 11 bases map to TRBD1. The CDR3 has 15 residues. V trimming: 5 bases; J trimming: 9 bases; junction bases outside the gene matches: 11. CDR1 and CDR2 (germline): MDHEN, SYDVKM. This CDR3 is CASSLQGTGGGAQYF. The DNA for the CDR3 is TGTGCCAGCAGTCTCCAGGGGACAGGGGGAGGGGCCCAGTACTTC.

With regard to this clone: This CDR3 is also generated by other DNA sequences in the sample. The V call is TRBV5-1, the J call TRBJ2-1, with 13 bases that match TRBD2. V was clipped by 4 bases and J by 0 bases; unmatched bases: 7. CDR1 is SGHRS and CDR2 is YFSETQ in the germline V gene. This CDR3 has 18 residues. The CDR3: CASSPRLAGGSSYNEQFF. CDR3 coding DNA: TGCGCCAGCAGCCCACGACTAGCGGGAGGCAGCTCCTACAATGAGCAGTTCTTC.

This clone came up once. The chain has TRBV25-1 and TRBJ2-2; D is perhaps TRBD1 (5 bases). Germline V lookup: CDR1 MGHDK, CDR2 SYGVNS. The CDR3 contains 16 residues. Trimming left V 2 bases short and J 0 bases short, with 10 bases between. The CDR3 region has the DNA TGTGCCAGCAGTGAACCCCAGGGCCCGAACACCGGGGAGCTGTTTTTT. Translating it yields CASSEPQGPNTGELFF. Combining the CDR3 with reference TRBV25-1 and TRBJ2-2 gives the whole variable domain EADIYQTPRYLVIGTGKKITLECSQTMGHDKMYWYQQDPGMELHLIHYSYGVNSTEKGDLSSESTVSRIRTEHFPLTLESARPSHTSQYLCASSEPQGPNTGELFFGEGSRLTVL.

The V gene is TRBV4-1, the J gene TRBJ2-1; D is ambiguous. Germline V gene data show CDR1 as MGHRA and CDR2 as YSYEKL. V was pared by 1 base and J by 0 bases, with 13 bases between. This CDR3 comprises 17 residues. The CDR3 spells CASSQAMALSSYNEQFF. The CDR3 bases are TGCGCCAGCAGCCAAGCGATGGCTCTAAGCTCCTACAATGAGCAGTTCTTC.

This chain connects TRBV7-3 to TRBJ2-3; the D gene is possibly TRBD1 (6 bases). Trimming removed 2 bases at V and 7 bases at J, with 19 bases between. This CDR3 has 16 amino acids. Germline V lookup: CDR1 SGHTA, CDR2 FQGTGA. In DNA, the CDR3 is TGTGCCAGCAGCTTAGGTCATGGGCCAGGGGAAAATACGCAGTATTTT. This codes for CASSLGHGPGENTQYF. The full variable domain, its missing parts supplied by reference TRBV7-3 and TRBJ2-3, is GAGVSQTPSNKVTEKGKYVELRCDPISGHTALYWYRQSLGQGPEFLIYFQGTGAADDSGLPNDRFFAVRPEGSVSTLKIQRTERGDSAVYLCASSLGHGPGENTQYFGPGTRLTVL.

The chain is built from TRBV2 and TRBJ1-1; D is unclear. V dropped 6 bases and J dropped 2 bases, with 10 bases sitting between them. Germline CDR1 SNHLY, CDR2 FYNNEI. This CDR3 spans 13 amino acids. CDR3 DNA: TGTGCCAGCAGCACGGAAACCAACACTGAAGCTTTCTTT. This translates into CASSTETNTEAFF.

V is TRBV23-1 and J is TRBJ1-2; D is unresolved. TRBV23-1 is classed as an ORF, of uncertain function. The V and J ends lost 8 bases and 7 bases respectively, with 17 bases between them. The CDR3 contains 13 residues. CDR3: CASGIGVWGGYTF. CDR3 bases: TGCGCCAGCGGCATTGGGGTTTGGGGTGGCTACACCTTC.

This clone was detected only a few times. The chain recombines TRBV7-9 with TRBJ1-1; D gene unclear. V lost 2 bases and J lost 7, with 11 bases in between. Germline CDR1 SEHNR, CDR2 FQNEAQ (reference sequence). The CDR3 has 13 amino acids. CDR3 coding DNA: TGTGCCAGCAGCTTAAGTGACAACCTTGAAGCTTTCTTT. It translates to CASSLSDNLEAFF.

The chain joins TRBV2 to TRBJ2-6; 9 positions match TRBD1. The CDR3 runs to 20 residues. Looked up from germline, CDR1 is SNHLY and CDR2 is FYNNEI. The ends lost 6 bases at V and 0 bases at J; junction bases unmatched: 15. The CDR3 protein is CASSQRRPGQGSSGANVLTF. CDR3 bases: TGTGCCAGCAGCCAAAGACGGCCGGGACAGGGAAGCTCTGGGGCCAACGTCCTGACTTTC.